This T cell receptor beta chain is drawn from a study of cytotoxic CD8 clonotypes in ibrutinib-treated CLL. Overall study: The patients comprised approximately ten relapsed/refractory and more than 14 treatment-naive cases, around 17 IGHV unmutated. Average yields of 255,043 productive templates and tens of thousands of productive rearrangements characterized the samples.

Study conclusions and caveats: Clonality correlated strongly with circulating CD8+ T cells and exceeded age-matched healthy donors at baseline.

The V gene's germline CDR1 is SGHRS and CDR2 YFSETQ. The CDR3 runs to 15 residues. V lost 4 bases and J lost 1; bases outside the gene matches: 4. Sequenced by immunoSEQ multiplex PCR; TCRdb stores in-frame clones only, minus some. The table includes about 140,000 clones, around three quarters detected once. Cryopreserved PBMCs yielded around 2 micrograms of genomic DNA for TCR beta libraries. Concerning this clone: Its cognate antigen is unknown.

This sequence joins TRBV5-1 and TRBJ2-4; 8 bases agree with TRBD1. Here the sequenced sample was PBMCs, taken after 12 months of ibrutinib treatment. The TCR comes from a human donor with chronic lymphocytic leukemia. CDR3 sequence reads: CASSVQGEAKNIQYF. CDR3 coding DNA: TGCGCCAGCAGCGTACAGGGGGAGGCCAAAAACATTCAGTACTTC.